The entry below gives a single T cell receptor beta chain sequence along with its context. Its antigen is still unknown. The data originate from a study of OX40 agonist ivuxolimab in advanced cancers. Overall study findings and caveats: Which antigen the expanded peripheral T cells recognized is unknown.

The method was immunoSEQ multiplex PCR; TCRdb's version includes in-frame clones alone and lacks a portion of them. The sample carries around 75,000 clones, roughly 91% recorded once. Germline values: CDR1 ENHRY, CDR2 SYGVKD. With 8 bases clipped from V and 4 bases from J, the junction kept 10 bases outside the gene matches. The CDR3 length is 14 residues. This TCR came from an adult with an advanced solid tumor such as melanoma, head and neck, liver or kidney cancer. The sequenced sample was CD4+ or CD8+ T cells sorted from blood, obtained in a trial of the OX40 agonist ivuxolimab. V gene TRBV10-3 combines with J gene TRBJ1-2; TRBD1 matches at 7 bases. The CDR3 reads CAIGSETGFYGYTF. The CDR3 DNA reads TGTGCCATCGGCTCCGAGACAGGGTTCTATGGCTACACCTTC.